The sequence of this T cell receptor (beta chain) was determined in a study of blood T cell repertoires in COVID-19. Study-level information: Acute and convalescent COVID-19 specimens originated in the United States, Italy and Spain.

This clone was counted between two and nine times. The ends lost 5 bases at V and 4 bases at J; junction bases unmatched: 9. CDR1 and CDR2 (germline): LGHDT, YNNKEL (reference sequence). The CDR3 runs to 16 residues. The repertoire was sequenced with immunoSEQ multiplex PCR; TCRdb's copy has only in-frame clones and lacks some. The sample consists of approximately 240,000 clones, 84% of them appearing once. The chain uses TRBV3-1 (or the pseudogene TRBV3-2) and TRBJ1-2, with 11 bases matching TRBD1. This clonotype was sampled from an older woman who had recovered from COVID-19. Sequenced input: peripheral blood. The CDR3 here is CASSDYSGQGGYGYTF. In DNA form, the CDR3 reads TGTGCCAGCAGCGACTACTCGGGACAGGGGGGCTATGGCTACACCTTC.